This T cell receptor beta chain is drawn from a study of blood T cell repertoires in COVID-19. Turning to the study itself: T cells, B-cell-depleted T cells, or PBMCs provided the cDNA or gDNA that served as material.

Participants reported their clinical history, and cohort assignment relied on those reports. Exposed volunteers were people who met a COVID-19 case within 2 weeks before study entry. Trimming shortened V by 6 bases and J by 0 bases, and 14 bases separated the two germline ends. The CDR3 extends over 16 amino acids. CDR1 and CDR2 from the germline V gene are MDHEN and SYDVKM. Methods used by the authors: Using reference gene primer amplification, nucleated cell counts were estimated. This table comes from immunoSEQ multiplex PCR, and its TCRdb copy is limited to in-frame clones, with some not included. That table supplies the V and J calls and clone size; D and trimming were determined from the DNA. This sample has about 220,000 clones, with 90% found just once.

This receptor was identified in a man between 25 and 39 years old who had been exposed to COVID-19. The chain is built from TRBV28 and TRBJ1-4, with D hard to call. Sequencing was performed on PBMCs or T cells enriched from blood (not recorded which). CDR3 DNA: TGTGCCAGCAGCCTACCCGTGATTACAACTAATGAAAAACTGTTTTTT. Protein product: CASSLPVITTNEKLFF.